A selection of T cell receptor beta chains follows, all from one sample in a study of cytomegalovirus exposure and HLA in healthy donors. Clones were sequenced by immunoSEQ multiplex PCR, and TCRdb holds only the in-frame ones, with some missing. The table lists roughly 59,000 clones, 90% to 95% of them singletons. The sample comprised PBMCs. These receptors all stem from a man younger than 35 in good health and CMV-seropositive. Each CDR3 is given with its conserved first and last residue. D genes are given only for firm matches. Rows may omit the clone size; those that give it use once, few, many or a size class.

CDR3nt: TGTGCCAGCAGCTTAGAAAGGACAGGCAACACTGAAGCTTTCTTT
CDR3aa: CASSLERTGNTEAFF
j_gene: TRBJ1-1
abundance: -
v_gene: TRBV11-2
d_gene: TRBD1

CDR3nt: TGTGCCAGCAGCATATCAGGGACGGGGGACTACGAGCAGTACTTC
CDR3aa: CASSISGTGDYEQYF
j_gene: TRBJ2-7
abundance: -
v_gene: TRBV21-1
d_gene: -

CDR3nt: TGTGCCAGCAGCTTAGAGGTGACAGCCTCCTACGAGCAGTACTTC
CDR3aa: CASSLEVTASYEQYF
j_gene: TRBJ2-7
abundance: -
v_gene: TRBV7-8
d_gene: -

CDR3nt: TGTGCCAGCAGTGAAGCGAGTACAGGGACCCAGCATTTT
CDR3aa: CASSEASTGTQHF
j_gene: TRBJ1-5
abundance: -
v_gene: TRBV6-1
d_gene: -

CDR3nt: TGTGCCAGCTCACCCGATAGGGGGTCCTCCCAAGAGACCCAGTACTTC
CDR3aa: CASSPDRGSSQETQYF
j_gene: TRBJ2-5
abundance: -
v_gene: TRBV18
d_gene: -

CDR3nt: TGTGCCACCAGCAGAGTCACAGGGGCACGCACAGATACGCAGTATTTT
CDR3aa: CATSRVTGARTDTQYF
j_gene: TRBJ2-3
abundance: -
v_gene: TRBV15
d_gene: TRBD1

CDR3nt: TGTGCCAGTAGTATAGATGTCTACCGGCAGGCCTCAAAAGCTTTCTTT
CDR3aa: CASSIDVYRQASKAFF
j_gene: TRBJ1-1
abundance: -
v_gene: TRBV19
d_gene: -

CDR3nt: TGCGCCAGCAGCTTGGGACAGGGTAGCTATGGCTACACCTTC
CDR3aa: CASSLGQGSYGYTF
j_gene: TRBJ1-2
abundance: -
v_gene: TRBV5-1
d_gene: TRBD1

CDR3nt: TGTGCCAGCAGTCCCCTGACACCTTACTATGGCTACACCTTC
CDR3aa: CASSPLTPYYGYTF
j_gene: TRBJ1-2
abundance: -
v_gene: TRBV27
d_gene: -

CDR3nt: TGTGCCAGCAGCTTACAGGAGAACACTGAAGCTTTCTTT
CDR3aa: CASSLQENTEAFF
j_gene: TRBJ1-1
abundance: -
v_gene: TRBV9
d_gene: -

CDR3nt: TGTGCCAGTAGTACCTCAGCGACCTACGAGCAGTACTTC
CDR3aa: CASSTSATYEQYF
j_gene: TRBJ2-7
abundance: -
v_gene: TRBV19
d_gene: -

CDR3nt: TGTGCCAGCAGTCGGGGAATCTACGAGCAGTACTTC
CDR3aa: CASSRGIYEQYF
j_gene: TRBJ2-7
abundance: -
v_gene: TRBV28
d_gene: -

CDR3nt: TGTGCCAGCAGACCCGCGGGGAGCAAAAACATTCAGTACTTC
CDR3aa: CASRPAGSKNIQYF
j_gene: TRBJ2-4
abundance: -
v_gene: TRBV6-5
d_gene: -

CDR3nt: TGTGCCAGCAGCCCACGGGGCGGGGGAGGGGTCGGTGAGCAGTTCTTC
CDR3aa: CASSPRGGGGVGEQFF
j_gene: TRBJ2-1
abundance: -
v_gene: TRBV7-3
d_gene: TRBD2

CDR3nt: TGTGCCAGCAGCTTCCTTCGAGCGAACACCGGGGAGCTGTTTTTT
CDR3aa: CASSFLRANTGELFF
j_gene: TRBJ2-2
abundance: -
v_gene: TRBV5-6
d_gene: -

CDR3nt: TGTGCCAGCAGCCCAATAGCGGGGAGCTACGAGCAGTACTTC
CDR3aa: CASSPIAGSYEQYF
j_gene: TRBJ2-7
abundance: -
v_gene: TRBV6-5
d_gene: TRBD2

CDR3nt: TGTGCCACCAGCAGAGATCAGCAGGGGGCACGAAACTATGGCTACACCTTC
CDR3aa: CATSRDQQGARNYGYTF
j_gene: TRBJ1-2
abundance: -
v_gene: TRBV15
d_gene: TRBD1

CDR3nt: TGTGCCATCAGTGAGATAGGGACAGGGGTGATCTCTGGCTCCTACGAGCAGTACTTC
CDR3aa: CAISEIGTGVISGSYEQYF
j_gene: TRBJ2-7
abundance: -
v_gene: TRBV10-3
d_gene: TRBD1

CDR3nt: TGCGCCAGCAGCTTAGACTCACGGAACTATGGCTACACCTTC
CDR3aa: CASSLDSRNYGYTF
j_gene: TRBJ1-2
abundance: -
v_gene: TRBV5-1
d_gene: -

CDR3nt: TGTGCCAGCAGCGAGAGGAGCACTAACACCGGGGAGCTGTTTTTT
CDR3aa: CASSERSTNTGELFF
j_gene: TRBJ2-2
abundance: -
v_gene: TRBV28
d_gene: -

CDR3nt: TGTGCCAGCAGCGAACAGGGGGTACACAATTATGGCTACACCTTC
CDR3aa: CASSEQGVHNYGYTF
j_gene: TRBJ1-2
abundance: -
v_gene: TRBV21-1
d_gene: -

CDR3nt: TGTGCCAGCAGCCCCAATCTTCCGGGACTAGCAAGTGGGGCCAACGTCCTGACTTTC
CDR3aa: CASSPNLPGLASGANVLTF
j_gene: TRBJ2-6
abundance: -
v_gene: TRBV7-9
d_gene: TRBD2

CDR3nt: TGTGCCAGCAGCGTAGCTCCGGGCTACGAGCAGTACTTC
CDR3aa: CASSVAPGYEQYF
j_gene: TRBJ2-7
abundance: once
v_gene: TRBV9
d_gene: -

CDR3nt: TGTGCCAGCAGTCCCACGGGGACAGGCGGCGGCTACACCTTC
CDR3aa: CASSPTGTGGGYTF
j_gene: TRBJ1-2
abundance: -
v_gene: TRBV28
d_gene: TRBD1

CDR3nt: TGTGCCAGCAGCGTAGGGGTCCAGGGGGCCTACGAGCAGTACTTC
CDR3aa: CASSVGVQGAYEQYF
j_gene: TRBJ2-7
abundance: -
v_gene: TRBV9
d_gene: TRBD1

CDR3nt: TGTGCTAGTGGTTCCTCCGGCCAAGAGACCCAGTACTTC
CDR3aa: CASGSSGQETQYF
j_gene: TRBJ2-5
abundance: -
v_gene: TRBV12-5
d_gene: -

CDR3nt: TGTGCCAGCAGTTTATGGGGTACTGGACAGGGTACACAAGAGACCCAGTACTTC
CDR3aa: CASSLWGTGQGTQETQYF
j_gene: TRBJ2-5
abundance: -
v_gene: TRBV27
d_gene: TRBD1

CDR3nt: TGCGCCAGCAGTTCCAGAAACACTGAAGCTTTCTTT
CDR3aa: CASSSRNTEAFF
j_gene: TRBJ1-1
abundance: -
v_gene: TRBV10-2
d_gene: -